The 23 T cell receptor beta chains given below trace back to one sample, sequenced in a study of blood T cell repertoires in COVID-19. Clones were sequenced by immunoSEQ multiplex PCR, and TCRdb holds only the in-frame ones, with some missing. Here the sample spans fewer than 200,000 clones, approximately 82% being singletons. Sample: PBMCs or T cells enriched from blood (not recorded which). Receptors originate from a woman aged 45-65 years in a cohort exposed to, infected with or recovered from COVID-19 (not recorded which).

As DNA, the CDR3 is TGTGCCAGCAGCCGGGGGGTCATCACAGATACGCAGTATTTT. Its protein is CASSRGVITDTQYF. The rearrangement uses TRBV6-2 or TRBV6-3 and TRBJ2-3; the match to TRBD2 covers 7 bases. The CDR3 runs 14 residues. Unmatched junction bases numbered 5, after V lost 6 bases and J lost 2 bases. Per the germline V gene, CDR1 is MNHEY and CDR2 is SVGEGT.

The J gene is TRBJ2-7, the V gene TRBV6-6; 14 bases line up with TRBD2. CDR1 and CDR2 (germline): MNHNY, SVGAGI (reference sequence). J lost 7 bases, V lost 6 bases, and 5 bases had no gene match. There are 14 residues in the CDR3. The CDR3 nucleotides read TGTGCCAGCAGCCGGACTAGCGGGAGGAATGAGCAGTACTTC. It codes for CASSRTSGRNEQYF.

The chain carries TRBV29-1 and TRBJ2-7; 7 bases agree with TRBD1. The CDR3 contains 12 residues. Looked up from germline, CDR1 is SQVTM and CDR2 is ANQGSEA. The V segment lost 6 bases and the J segment 6 bases; nucleotides outside the gene matches: 8. CDR3 protein: CSVAQGQREQYF. DNA for the CDR3: TGCAGCGTAGCCCAGGGACAGCGCGAGCAGTACTTC.

The chain joins TRBV3-1 (or the pseudogene TRBV3-2) to TRBJ1-1; D is unresolved. This CDR3 has 12 amino acids. Per germline, CDR1 LGHDT and CDR2 YNNKEL (reference sequence). Deletions cut 4 bases from V and 7 bases from J, with 10 bases between. CDR3 bases: TGTGCCAGCAGCCGGAGGACGGATGAAGCTTTCTTT. Translating it yields CASSRRTDEAFF.

The rearrangement joins TRBV19 to TRBJ2-7; 9 bases align to TRBD1. Germline values: CDR1 LNHDA, CDR2 SQIVND (reference sequence). This CDR3 has 15 amino acids. V was clipped by 5 bases and J by 2 bases; unmatched bases: 7. The CDR3 region has the DNA TGTGCCAGTAGTGCCGGGACAGGGAGGACCTACGAGCAGTACTTC. Translation gives CASSAGTGRTYEQYF.

CDR3 amino acids: CAISESGRGQMNTEAFF. The CDR3, as DNA: TGTGCCATCAGTGAGTCGGGAAGAGGGCAGATGAACACTGAAGCTTTCTTT. The J gene is TRBJ1-1, the V gene TRBV10-3; no reliable D call. The CDR3 loop spans 17 amino acids. Per the germline V gene, CDR1 is ENHRY and CDR2 is SYGVKD. Trimming cost V 0 bases and J 0 bases, with 14 bases left between them.

The chain has TRBV7-8 and TRBJ1-5; 9 bases match TRBD1. This CDR3 is built from 16 residues. The V gene end was trimmed by 5 bases and the J gene end by 7 bases; junction bases not matched to a gene: 12. The germline gives CDR1 SGHVS, CDR2 FQNEAQ. The CDR3: CASSQDRDRARQPQHF. The DNA of the CDR3 is TGTGCCAGCAGCCAAGACCGGGACAGGGCAAGACAGCCCCAGCATTTT.

This clone was observed many times. The chain couples TRBV21-1 to TRBJ2-1; the table's D gene call, TRBD2, was not cross checked with the DNA. TRBV21-1 is flagged as a pseudogene. The CDR3 loop spans 18 amino acids. The CDR3 DNA reads TGTGCCAGCAGCAAAAAAACCGGACTAGCGGGGGTTCACAATGAGCAGTTCTTC. As protein: CASSKKTGLAGVHNEQFF.

J is TRBJ2-4 and V is TRBV11-1, with 7 bases fitting TRBD1. Germline V gene data show CDR1 as SGHAT and CDR2 as FQDESV (reference sequence). The V gene end was trimmed by 4 bases and the J gene end by 2 bases; junction bases not matched to a gene: 8. The CDR3 extends over 16 amino acids. In DNA, the CDR3 is TGTGCCAGCAGCTCCCGACAGGGTGGTACCAAAAACATTCAGTACTTC. Translating gives CASSSRQGGTKNIQYF.

The J gene is TRBJ2-7, the V gene TRBV5-1; the match to TRBD1 covers 9 bases. Germline lookup yields CDR1 SGHRS and CDR2 YFSETQ. CDR3 length: 14 residues. V lost 3 bases and J lost 2; bases outside the gene matches: 3. In DNA form, the CDR3 reads TGCGCCAGCAGCTCCGGGACAGGGACCTACGAGCAGTACTTC. Protein sequence: CASSSGTGTYEQYF.

The V gene is TRBV19, the J gene TRBJ1-6; 7 nucleotides agree with TRBD1. This CDR3 is built from 16 residues. CDR1 and CDR2 (germline): LNHDA, SQIVND (reference sequence). V lost 3 bases, J lost 9 bases, and 11 bases stayed unmatched. The CDR3 here is CASSIRQGGWTSPLHF. The CDR3 coding sequence is TGTGCCAGTAGTATCCGACAGGGCGGGTGGACTTCACCCCTCCACTTT.

The chain uses TRBV6-2 or TRBV6-3 and TRBJ2-1, with a possible D match to TRBD2 (6 bases). This CDR3 is built from 15 residues. The V end lost 0 bases, the J end lost 7 bases, and 13 bases lay between the germline ends. The germline V gene encodes CDR1 MNHEY and CDR2 SVGEGT. The CDR3: CASSYSAGSWNEQFF. Here the CDR3 DNA reads TGTGCCAGCAGTTACTCGGCCGGGAGTTGGAATGAGCAGTTCTTC.

The CDR3 loop is CASSLVSGGGTYEQYF. In nucleotides, the CDR3 is TGTGCCAGCAGCTTAGTGTCGGGGGGCGGGACCTACGAGCAGTACTTC. The V gene is TRBV7-2, the J gene TRBJ2-7; a possible D gene is TRBD2 (7 bases). Germline-derived CDR1 and CDR2 are SGHTA and FQGNSA. Between the trimmed V and J ends, which lost 1 base and 2 bases, there was a span of 15 bases. CDR3 length: 16 residues.

The count of this clone is one. The V and J genes are TRBV2 and TRBJ2-7, with a possible D match to TRBD1 (6 bases). The CDR3 spans 14 residues. CDR1 and CDR2 from the germline V gene are SNHLY and FYNNEI. V lost 6 bases to trimming and J lost 6 bases, with 18 bases between them. CDR3 protein: CASRSGTQVREQYF. DNA for the CDR3: TGTGCCAGCAGGTCCGGGACACAAGTCCGCGAGCAGTACTTC.

J is TRBJ2-5 and V is TRBV5-4; D remains unclear. V was trimmed by 2 bases and J by 2 bases, leaving 13 bases between them. Germline-derived CDR1 and CDR2 are SGHNT and YYREEE (reference sequence). The length of the CDR3 is 15 residues. The CDR3 sequence is CASSFLVSAQETQYF. CDR3 bases: TGTGCCAGCAGCTTCTTAGTTTCCGCACAAGAGACCCAGTACTTC.

The chain couples TRBV5-1 to TRBJ2-3; TRBD1 matches 9 bases. CDR3 length: 16 residues. Germline loops: CDR1 SGHRS, CDR2 YFSETQ. Germline trimming cut 4 bases from V and 7 bases from J; bases unmatched to any gene: 13. The CDR3: CASSPTGTGKGNTQYF. CDR3 in DNA: TGCGCCAGCAGCCCGACCGGGACAGGGAAAGGAAATACGCAGTATTTT.

The chain combines TRBV5-1 with TRBJ2-2, with 7 positions matching TRBD2. V gave up 7 bases and J gave up 3 bases; unmatched junction bases: 9. The CDR3 contains 15 residues. The germline CDR1 and CDR2 sequences are SGHRS and YFSETQ. The CDR3 is CASARGGSDTGELFF. The CDR3 nucleotides are TGCGCCAGCGCCCGGGGCGGGAGTGACACCGGGGAGCTGTTTTTT.

The V call is TRBV5-4, the J call TRBJ2-1; 7 bases are shared with TRBD2. Germline V gene data show CDR1 as SGHNT and CDR2 as YYREEE (reference sequence). V lost 4 bases to trimming and J lost 3 bases; unmatched junction nucleotides: 7. The CDR3 covers 15 residues. CDR3 bases: TGTGCCAGCAGCCCCAGCGGGGTCGACTACAATGAGCAGTTCTTC. Translation: CASSPSGVDYNEQFF. The full variable domain, in which reference TRBV5-4 and TRBJ2-1 provide the parts outside the CDR3, is ETGVTQSPTHLIKTRGQQVTLRCSSQSGHNTVSWYQQALGQGPQFIFQYYREEENGRGNFPPRFSGLQFPNYSSELNVNALELDDSALYLCASSPSGVDYNEQFFGPGTRLTVL.

The gene calls are TRBV19 and TRBJ1-6; TRBD1 agrees at 7 bases. Unmatched junction bases numbered 8, after V lost 6 bases and J lost 9 bases. This CDR3 is built from 14 residues. Germline CDR1 is LNHDA and CDR2 is SQIVND (reference sequence). As DNA, the CDR3 is TGTGCCAGTAGGTTGACAGGGATGGGTTCACCCCTCCACTTT. Its translation is CASRLTGMGSPLHF.

The chain employs TRBV12-3 or TRBV12-4 and TRBJ2-1, with 7 bases identical to TRBD2. The CDR3 covers 11 residues. The V and J ends lost 5 bases and 15 bases, in that order; junction bases with no gene match: 7. CDR3 bases: TGTGCCAGCAGTCCAGCGGGACCCCCGTTCTTC. Protein sequence: CASSPAGPPFF.

The chain carries TRBV5-1 and TRBJ2-1; D remains ambiguous. Germline lookup yields CDR1 SGHRS and CDR2 YFSETQ. The V and J ends lost 4 bases and 0 bases respectively, with 11 bases between them. The CDR3 totals 15 residues. The CDR3 is CASSLDLSSYNEQFF. The CDR3 nucleotides are TGCGCCAGCAGCCTGGACCTGAGCTCCTACAATGAGCAGTTCTTC. Filled out from reference TRBV5-1 and TRBJ2-1, the complete variable domain reads KAGVTQTPRYLIKTRGQQVTLSCSPISGHRSVSWYQQTPGQGLQFLFEYFSETQRNKGNFPGRFSGRQFSNSRSEMNVSTLELGDSALYLCASSLDLSSYNEQFFGPGTRLTVL.

This clone was counted only a few times. The chain joins TRBV6-1 to TRBJ1-3; D is unresolved. The V end lost 3 bases, the J end lost 2 bases, and 11 bases lay between the germline ends. The V gene's germline CDR1 is MNHNS and CDR2 SASEGT. CDR3 length: 15 residues. As DNA, the CDR3 is TGTGCCAGCAGTGATAGCGGCTCCCCTGGAAACACCATATATTTT. Amino acid sequence: CASSDSGSPGNTIYF.

J is TRBJ1-1 and V is TRBV28, with 7 positions matching TRBD1. V dropped 6 bases and J dropped 4; count of bases not matched to a gene: 5. This CDR3 is 13 amino acids long. The germline gives CDR1 MDHEN, CDR2 SYDVKM. CDR3 region: CASSSNRGTEAFF. The CDR3 DNA sequence: TGTGCCAGCAGCTCTAACAGGGGCACTGAAGCTTTCTTT.